A single sample is the source of the 19 T cell receptor beta chains below, sequenced in a study of T cell clonotyping in hematopoietic cell transplantation. The data were produced by immunoSEQ multiplex PCR, yet TCRdb's version contains in-frame clones alone and is incomplete. The sample lists 7,000 or so clones; about 98% were seen once. The starting material was PBMCs, obtained 30 days after allogeneic stem cell transplant. The receptors come from a male patient aged 55 to 69 who had an allogeneic stem cell transplant from a related donor, so the T cells may come from the graft donor. Some clones in this sample may be carry-over from other donors' samples.

CDR3 in DNA: TGTGCCAGCCGCCCTCGGGGTTACAATCCCCAATCCTACGAGCAGTACTTC. This translates into CASRPRGYNPQSYEQYF. The chain joins TRBV27 to TRBJ2-7; D possibly corresponds to TRBD2 (5 bases). This CDR3 contains 17 residues. CDR1 and CDR2 (germline): MNHEY, SMNVEV (reference sequence). V lost 8 bases and J lost 1, with 24 bases in between.

As DNA, the CDR3 is TGTGCCAGCAGTCGAGGCGTCTCTGGAAACACCATATATTTT. This encodes CASSRGVSGNTIYF. This chain connects TRBV6-6 to TRBJ1-3; D is unresolved. The CDR3 loop spans 14 amino acids. V was shortened by 5 bases and J by 0 bases, with 8 bases between the two germline ends. CDR1 MNHNY and CDR2 SVGAGI come from the germline V gene (reference sequence).

The chain recombines TRBV5-1 with TRBJ2-7; a weak D match, TRBD1 (7 bases). V was trimmed by 4 bases and J by 4 bases, leaving 18 bases between them. Germline CDR1 and CDR2: SGHRS and YFSETQ. This CDR3 is built from 15 residues. The CDR3, as DNA: TGCGCCAGCAGCCTTGGCGGCAGGGGGGAGTACGAGCAGTACTTC. This encodes CASSLGGRGEYEQYF.

The gene calls are TRBV5-1 and TRBJ1-4; 7 nucleotides line up with TRBD1. The CDR3 contains 13 residues. Germline CDR1 SGHRS, CDR2 YFSETQ. The junction had 5 bases not matched to a gene; V was cut back by 7 bases and J by 5 bases. CDR3 amino acids: CASRQGINEKLFF. CDR3 bases: TGCGCCAGCCGACAGGGCATAAATGAAAAACTGTTTTTT. The whole variable domain, remainder taken from reference TRBV5-1 and TRBJ1-4, is KAGVTQTPRYLIKTRGQQVTLSCSPISGHRSVSWYQQTPGQGLQFLFEYFSETQRNKGNFPGRFSGRQFSNSRSEMNVSTLELGDSALYLCASRQGINEKLFFGSGTQLSVL.

The chain uses TRBV11-3 and TRBJ2-7; possibly TRBD1 for D (5 bases). The V end was cut by 1 base, the J end by 5 bases, with 15 bases between. Per the germline V gene, CDR1 is SGHNT and CDR2 is YENEEA. This CDR3 comprises 15 residues. CDR3 sequence: CASSLGLKDMDEQYF. CDR3 coding DNA: TGTGCCAGCAGCTTAGGCCTCAAGGACATGGACGAGCAGTACTTC.

The CDR3 sequence is CASRGSELGQYF. The CDR3, as DNA: TGTGCCAGCAGAGGAAGCGAACTTGGGCAGTACTTC. The V call is TRBV7-9, the J call TRBJ2-7; D gene ambiguous. CDR1 SEHNR and CDR2 FQNEAQ come from the germline V gene (reference sequence). This CDR3 contains 12 residues. The V and J ends lost 6 bases and 9 bases respectively, with 15 bases between them.

The rearrangement uses TRBV28 and TRBJ1-1, with a weak D call TRBD1 (5 bases). Trimming shortened V by 7 bases and J by 1 base, and 7 bases separated the two germline ends. In germline, CDR1 is MDHEN, CDR2 SYDVKM. CDR3 length: 12 residues. The CDR3 is CASTDRNTEAFF. Here the CDR3 DNA reads TGTGCCAGCACTGACAGGAACACTGAAGCTTTCTTT.

This clone was detected only once. The chain uses TRBV6-6 and TRBJ1-5; D is perhaps TRBD1 (6 bases). CDR1 is MNHNY, CDR2 SVGAGI, per germline (reference sequence). Trimming removed 7 bases from V and 5 bases from J, with 15 bases in between. The CDR3 length is 14 residues. CDR3 protein: CASIAAGDDQPQHF. CDR3 in DNA: TGTGCCAGCATTGCCGCAGGGGATGATCAGCCCCAGCATTTT.

The rearrangement joins TRBV9 to TRBJ2-1; D tentatively fits TRBD1 or TRBD2 (6 bases each). The germline V and J ends were trimmed by 7 bases and 2 bases, with 16 bases remaining between them. The V gene's germline CDR1 is SGDLS and CDR2 YYNGEE. The CDR3 is made up of 15 amino acids. CDR3 region: CASDERGEAYNEQFF. CDR3 in DNA: TGTGCCAGCGACGAAAGGGGGGAAGCCTACAATGAGCAGTTCTTC.

The V and J genes are TRBV27 and TRBJ2-2; D unclear. V lost 5 bases to trimming and J lost 0 bases, with 1 base between them. Looked up from germline, CDR1 is MNHEY and CDR2 is SMNVEV (reference sequence). The CDR3 has 12 residues. The CDR3 reads CASSTNTGELFF. Written as DNA, the CDR3 is TGTGCCAGCAGTACGAACACCGGGGAGCTGTTTTTT.

The chain combines TRBV4-3 with TRBJ1-2; perhaps TRBD1 as D (6 bases). Germline V gene lookup returns CDR1 LGHNA and CDR2 YSLEER. With 0 bases removed from V and 8 bases from J, the gap between germline ends came to 16 bases. CDR3 size: 15 residues. In DNA form, the CDR3 reads TGCGCCAGCAGCCAAGAAGGAGACAGGTCGGGCGGCTACACCTTC. Amino acids: CASSQEGDRSGGYTF.

The genes are TRBV4-1 and TRBJ1-4; the D gene is possibly TRBD1 (6 bases). The CDR3 is 18 residues long. Trimming removed 0 bases from V and 4 bases from J, with 18 bases in between. Germline CDR1 is MGHRA and CDR2 is YSYEKL. In DNA, the CDR3 is TGCGCCAGCAGCCAAGAGGGGACAACCAAGGGGTTTAATGAAAAACTGTTTTTT. Its translation is CASSQEGTTKGFNEKLFF.

For the CDR3, the DNA is TGTGCCAGCAGCTCGGACAGGGGAGAGACCCAGTACTTC. Protein product: CASSSDRGETQYF. The chain is built from TRBV7-2 and TRBJ2-5; 9 nucleotides agree with TRBD1. The CDR3 totals 13 residues. The V segment lost 4 bases and the J segment 4 bases; nucleotides outside the gene matches: 1. Germline CDR1 is SGHTA and CDR2 is FQGNSA.

The chain joins TRBV7-9 to TRBJ2-6; D is unclear. CDR1 and CDR2 from the germline V gene are SEHNR and FQNEAQ (reference sequence). Trimming removed 8 bases from V and 0 bases from J, with 17 bases in between. The CDR3 is made up of 17 amino acids. CDR3 sequence reads: CASSSTHLSSGANVLTF. DNA for the CDR3: TGTGCCAGCTCGTCCACTCACCTCAGCTCTGGGGCCAACGTCCTGACTTTC. Together with reference TRBV7-9 and TRBJ2-6, the CDR3 gives the full variable domain: DTGVSQNPRHKITKRGQNVTFRCDPISEHNRLYWYRQTLGQGPEFLTYFQNEAQLEKSRLLSDRFSAERPKGSFSTLEIQRTEQGDSAMYLCASSSTHLSSGANVLTFGAGSRLTVL.

The chain recombines TRBV4-3 with TRBJ1-6; D gene uncertain. Between the trimmed V and J ends, which lost 2 bases and 11 bases, there was a span of 13 bases. The CDR3 is 14 residues long. CDR1 is LGHNA and CDR2 is YSLEER in the germline V gene. CDR3 protein: CASSQTPTLAPLHF. As DNA, the CDR3 is TGCGCCAGCAGCCAAACCCCCACTTTGGCACCCCTCCACTTT.

The V and J genes are TRBV19 and TRBJ1-5; D may be TRBD1 (6 bases). Trimming stripped 3 bases from V and 7 bases from J, with 19 bases between. The CDR3 totals 16 residues. Germline V lookup: CDR1 LNHDA, CDR2 SQIVND (reference sequence). CDR3 protein: CASSMGNRAAGQPQHF. CDR3 sequence (DNA): TGTGCCAGTAGTATGGGGAACAGGGCGGCAGGACAGCCCCAGCATTTT.

As DNA, the CDR3 is TGTGCCAGCATCCAGGACAGGGGGCGAACTGAAGCTTTCTTT. The encoded protein is CASIQDRGRTEAFF. The chain carries TRBV2 and TRBJ1-1, with 11 bases matching TRBD1. This CDR3 has 14 residues. The junction had 6 bases not matched to a gene; V was cut back by 7 bases and J by 5 bases. The V gene's germline CDR1 is SNHLY and CDR2 FYNNEI.

The chain links TRBV7-6 to TRBJ1-4; 9 bases align to TRBD1. Germline CDR1 SGHVS, CDR2 FNYEAQ. V lost 5 bases, J lost 8 bases, and 6 bases stayed unmatched. The CDR3 covers 14 residues. The CDR3 sequence: CASSAGTGKEKLFF. The CDR3 coding sequence is TGTGCCAGCAGCGCCGGGACAGGGAAAGAAAAACTGTTTTTT.

This chain's CDR3 is CASSLSYNSPLHF. DNA of the CDR3: TGTGCCAGCAGCTTATCCTATAATTCACCCCTCCACTTT. This rearrangement joins TRBV11-3 to TRBJ1-6; D is uncertain. Germline loops: CDR1 SGHNT, CDR2 YENEEA. CDR3 length: 13 residues. Trimming shortened V by 2 bases and J by 1 base, and 0 bases separated the two germline ends.